The 25 T cell receptor beta chains below were found in one sample sequenced in a study of somatic mutations in cytotoxic T cells in rheumatoid arthritis. TCRdb's copy holds only in-frame clones and misses some; the assay was immunoSEQ multiplex PCR. The data contain tens of thousands of clones, around four fifths of them singletons. Sequencing was carried out using CD8+ T cells sorted from blood. These receptors all stem from an adult with rheumatoid arthritis.

V and J are TRBV27 and TRBJ2-7; 10 nucleotides line up with TRBD2. CDR1 MNHEY and CDR2 SMNVEV come from the germline V gene (reference sequence). The V and J ends lost 5 bases and 0 bases, in that order; junction bases with no gene match: 13. The CDR3 sequence is 18 residues long. CDR3 DNA sequence: TGTGCCAGCAGTCCTATAGGGGGCACTAGCGGGATCTCCTACGAGCAGTACTTC. This encodes CASSPIGGTSGISYEQYF.

This clone was seen once. The chain recombines TRBV5-5 with TRBJ2-2, with unresolved D. Germline values: CDR1 SGHKS, CDR2 YYEKEE (reference sequence). The CDR3 extends over 15 amino acids. Trimming removed 1 base at V and 1 base at J, with 8 bases between. For the CDR3, the DNA is TGTGCCAGCAGCTTGTTGCGAAGGAACACCGGGGAGCTGTTTTTT. It encodes CASSLLRRNTGELFF.

The DNA for the CDR3 is TGCGCCAGCAGCCCCACCGAGGGGCCGTCCTACGAGCAGTACTTC. As protein: CASSPTEGPSYEQYF. The gene calls are TRBV4-3 and TRBJ2-7; D might be TRBD1 or TRBD2, each matching 5 bases. This CDR3 spans 15 amino acids. V dropped 4 bases and J dropped 1 base, with 14 bases sitting between them. Germline lookup yields CDR1 LGHNA and CDR2 YSLEER.

Of note for this clone: Other DNA sequences in this sample translate to the same CDR3. The V call is TRBV27, the J call TRBJ1-5, with D possibly TRBD1 on 5 matching bases. The V and J ends lost 0 bases and 2 bases respectively, with 11 bases between them. The length of the CDR3 is 16 residues. Germline CDR1 reads MNHEY; CDR2 reads SMNVEV (reference sequence). This CDR3 reads CASSLSGVRGNQPQHF. In DNA, the CDR3 is TGTGCCAGCAGTTTATCGGGGGTCAGGGGCAATCAGCCCCAGCATTTT.

The CDR3 nucleotides are TGTGCCAGCAGTGCCCCGGGACAGGGGGCTGATGAGCAGTTCTTC. Protein product: CASSAPGQGADEQFF. This chain connects TRBV6-5 to TRBJ2-1, with 12 positions matching TRBD1. CDR1 is MNHEY, CDR2 SVGAGI, per germline. This CDR3 is 15 amino acids long. The trim removed 5 bases at V and 8 bases at J, leaving 7 bases unmatched.

The chain carries TRBV10-1 and TRBJ2-3; 7 positions match TRBD1. Germline assignment: CDR1 WNHNN and CDR2 SYGVQD (reference sequence). This CDR3 spans 15 amino acids. Trimming took 8 bases from V and 4 from J; bases not matched to a gene: 12. In DNA, the CDR3 is TGCGCCAGCTCCACGATGACAGGGTTGGCAGATACGCAGTATTTT. It is translated as CASSTMTGLADTQYF.

The CDR3 DNA is TGTGCCAGCAGCTGGATAGCGGGGGTTTCAGATACGCAGTATTTT. Translating it yields CASSWIAGVSDTQYF. The chain is built from TRBV11-2 and TRBJ2-3; 9 bases match TRBD2. This CDR3 contains 15 residues. Trimming cost V 4 bases and J 4 bases; bases outside gene matches: 6. CDR1 and CDR2 (germline): SGHAT, FQNNGV.

This chain connects TRBV6-5 to TRBJ1-1; maybe TRBD1 (5 bases). CDR1 MNHEY and CDR2 SVGAGI come from the germline V gene. Trimming shortened V by 2 bases and J by 5 bases, and 6 bases separated the two germline ends. The CDR3 runs to 12 residues. CDR3 residues: CASSYGGTEAFF. CDR3 DNA: TGTGCCAGCAGTTACGGGGGGACTGAAGCTTTCTTT.

The chain joins TRBV7-9 to TRBJ2-7, with TRBD2 as a possible D gene (6 bases). Trimming left V 6 bases short and J 3 bases short, with 12 bases between. This CDR3 has 13 amino acids. The germline V gene encodes CDR1 SEHNR and CDR2 FQNEAQ (reference sequence). CDR3 amino acids: CASSKREVYEQYF. The CDR3 DNA sequence: TGTGCCAGCAGTAAAAGGGAGGTCTACGAGCAGTACTTC.

The chain carries TRBV14 and TRBJ2-7; no definite D call. The CDR3 totals 13 residues. Germline CDR1 reads SGHDN; CDR2 reads FVKESK. The CDR3 is CVGLDGTSYEQYV. The CDR3 nucleotides read TGTGTCGGGCTCGACGGCACCTCCTACGAGCAGTACGTC.

The rearrangement joins TRBV11-2 to TRBJ2-7, with D perhaps assigned TRBD1 or TRBD2 (7 bases each). This CDR3 contains 14 residues. V lost 4 bases, J lost 0 bases, and 10 bases lay in between. Germline CDR1 SGHAT, CDR2 FQNNGV. In DNA form, the CDR3 reads TGTGCCAGCAGCTCAGGGGGGGCCTCCTACGAGCAGTACGTC. Amino acid sequence: CASSSGGASYEQYV.

V and J are TRBV7-9 and TRBJ2-3, with 7 bases matching TRBD2. The CDR3 has 15 residues. Germline-derived CDR1 and CDR2 are SEHNR and FQNEAQ (reference sequence). V was clipped by 7 bases and J by 5 bases; unmatched bases: 12. CDR3 sequence reads: CASTIIRGVEDTQYF. CDR3 nucleotide sequence: TGTGCCAGCACCATAATTCGGGGGGTGGAAGATACGCAGTATTTT.

This chain joins TRBV9 and TRBJ2-1; the match to TRBD2 covers 9 bases. The CDR3 sequence is 14 residues long. Germline assignment: CDR1 SGDLS and CDR2 YYNGEE. V shed 8 bases and J 4 bases; nucleotides not matched to a gene: 7. In nucleotides, the CDR3 is TGTGCCAGTGCGGGAGGGTATTTTTACAATGAGCAGTTCTTC. Its protein product is CASAGGYFYNEQFF.

V usage is TRBV12-5 and J usage is TRBJ2-1; TRBD2 might be the D (5 bases). This CDR3 has 12 amino acids. Between the trimmed V and J ends, which lost 2 bases and 8 bases, there was a span of 7 bases. In germline, CDR1 is LGHNT, CDR2 FRNRAP. CDR3 coding DNA: TGTGCTAGTGGTTTGAACGGGGATGAGCAGTTCTTC. Its translation: CASGLNGDEQFF.

This clone was seen only a few times. The rearrangement joins TRBV4-1 to TRBJ1-1; the D gene is possibly TRBD1 (5 bases). This CDR3 has 14 amino acids. Germline-derived CDR1 and CDR2 are MGHRA and YSYEKL. Deletions cut 3 bases from V and 0 bases from J, with 8 bases between. In DNA form, the CDR3 reads TGCGCCAGCAGCCATCCGACAGTGAACACTGAAGCTTTCTTT. It codes for CASSHPTVNTEAFF.

This clone was seen only once. The V call is TRBV6-6, the J call TRBJ2-1; no clear D gene. The CDR3 covers 12 residues. Trimming cost V 6 bases and J 6 bases, with 9 bases left between them. CDR1 is MNHNY and CDR2 is SVGAGI in the germline V gene (reference sequence). CDR3 amino acids: CASRTNSNEQFF. The CDR3 bases are TGTGCCAGCAGGACCAACAGCAATGAGCAGTTCTTC.

This clone was seen a handful of times. V is TRBV9 and J is TRBJ1-4; possible D gene TRBD1, 5 bases. The V end was cut by 2 bases, the J end by 7 bases, with 9 bases between. This CDR3 region has 13 residues. Germline lookup yields CDR1 SGDLS and CDR2 YYNGEE. CDR3 region: CASSVDQGEKLFF. In nucleotides, the CDR3 is TGTGCCAGCAGCGTGGATCAGGGTGAAAAACTGTTTTTT.

This chain links TRBV2 with TRBJ1-2, with 7 bases matching TRBD1. V was clipped by 9 bases and J by 4 bases; unmatched bases: 11. Looked up from germline, CDR1 is SNHLY and CDR2 is FYNNEI. The CDR3 totals 14 residues. DNA of the CDR3: TGTGCCAGACTAAACAGGGGCCAGAGCTATGGCTACACCTTC. Protein: CARLNRGQSYGYTF.

This clone was seen a few times. The gene calls are TRBV6-1 and TRBJ2-3; tentative D call: TRBD1 (5 bases). CDR1 is MNHNS and CDR2 is SASEGT in the germline V gene. Trimming removed 8 bases at V and 6 bases at J, with 15 bases between. The CDR3 totals 13 residues. This CDR3 is CASPGFQSDTQYF. The CDR3 coding sequence is TGTGCCAGCCCAGGGTTCCAGTCGGATACGCAGTATTTT.

J is TRBJ1-1 and V is TRBV7-9; no definite D call. This CDR3 is 11 amino acids long. The ends were cut back, 7 bases at V and 8 bases at J, with 11 bases in the middle. Germline V gene data show CDR1 as SEHNR and CDR2 as FQNEAQ (reference sequence). DNA of the CDR3: TGTGCCAGCACCTCGGTGGTGGAAGCTTTCTTT. Translated: CASTSVVEAFF.

V is TRBV18 and J is TRBJ1-2; 12 bases match TRBD1. This CDR3 spans 16 amino acids. The V gene's germline CDR1 is KGHSH and CDR2 LQKENI. V was clipped by 5 bases and J by 2 bases; unmatched bases: 6. The CDR3 reads CASSGTGGLANYGYTF. DNA for the CDR3: TGTGCCAGCTCAGGGACAGGGGGCTTGGCAAACTATGGCTACACCTTC.

The genes are TRBV9 and TRBJ2-3, with 11 bases identical to TRBD2. The length of the CDR3 is 15 residues. From germline, CDR1 is SGDLS and CDR2 YYNGEE. The ends lost 4 bases at V and 2 bases at J; junction bases unmatched: 3. CDR3 residues: CASSPGLADTDTQYF. CDR3 nucleotide sequence: TGTGCCAGCAGCCCGGGACTAGCGGACACAGATACGCAGTATTTT.

V gene TRBV13 combines with J gene TRBJ2-5, with TRBD2 as a possible D gene (5 bases). The CDR3 consists of 14 residues. V gave up 5 bases and J gave up 5 bases, with 15 bases separating them. CDR1 PRHDT and CDR2 FYEKMQ come from the germline V gene (reference sequence). The CDR3 spells CASSPGKRGETQYF. The CDR3 DNA sequence: TGTGCCAGCAGCCCCGGGAAGCGCGGGGAGACCCAGTACTTC.

The chain recombines TRBV10-1 with TRBJ2-2; a possible D gene is TRBD2 (6 bases). The V end lost 0 bases, the J end lost 0 bases, and 14 bases lay between the germline ends. The CDR3 is 18 residues long. The germline CDR1 and CDR2 sequences are WNHNN and SYGVQD (reference sequence). This CDR3 reads CASSESRAGPPNTGELFF. For the CDR3, the DNA is TGCGCCAGCAGTGAGTCTAGGGCGGGACCACCGAACACCGGGGAGCTGTTTTTT.

The chain is built from TRBV5-1 and TRBJ1-2, with 7 bases lining up with TRBD1. Trimming took 4 bases from V and 3 from J; bases not matched to a gene: 12. This CDR3 is 16 amino acids long. Per the germline V gene, CDR1 is SGHRS and CDR2 is YFSETQ. CDR3 protein: CASSLYGGQGDYGYTF. The CDR3 DNA sequence: TGCGCCAGCAGCCTCTATGGGGGGCAGGGGGACTATGGCTACACCTTC.